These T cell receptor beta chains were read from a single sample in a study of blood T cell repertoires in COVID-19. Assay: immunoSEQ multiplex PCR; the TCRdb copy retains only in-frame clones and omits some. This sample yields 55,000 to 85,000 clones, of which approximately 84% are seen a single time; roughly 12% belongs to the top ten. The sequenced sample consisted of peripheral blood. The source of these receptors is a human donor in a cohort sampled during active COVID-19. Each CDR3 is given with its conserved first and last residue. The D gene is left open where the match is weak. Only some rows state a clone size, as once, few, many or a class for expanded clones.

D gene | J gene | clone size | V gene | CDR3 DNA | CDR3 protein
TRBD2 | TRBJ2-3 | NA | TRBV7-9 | TGTGCCAGCAGCTTACCCACTAGCGGGGGTAGCACAGATACGCAGTATTTT | CASSLPTSGGSTDTQYF
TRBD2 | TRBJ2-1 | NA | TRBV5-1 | TGCGCCAGCAGCTTGCTAGGTAGCGGGGGGGAGGAAGAGCAGTTCTTC | CASSLLGSGGEEEQFF
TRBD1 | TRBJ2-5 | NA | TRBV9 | TGTGCCAGCAGCGTAGGGACAGGGCCGGGGGAGACCCAGTACTTC | CASSVGTGPGETQYF
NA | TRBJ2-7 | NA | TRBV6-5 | TGTGCCAGCAGTAGAACAGGGTCCTACGAGCAGTACTTC | CASSRTGSYEQYF
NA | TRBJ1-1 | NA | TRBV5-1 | TGCGCCAGCAGCCCGGAGCACAGGGACGCTGAAGCTTTCTTT | CASSPEHRDAEAFF
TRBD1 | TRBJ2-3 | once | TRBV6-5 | TGTGCCAGCAGTTACCTTCCAGGGACAGGCACAGATACGCAGTATTTT | CASSYLPGTGTDTQYF
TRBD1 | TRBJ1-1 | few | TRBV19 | TGTGCCAGTAGTCCGGACAGGGACACTGAAGCTTTCTTT | CASSPDRDTEAFF
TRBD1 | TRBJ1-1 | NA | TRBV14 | TGTGCCAGCAGCCACACTGGACAGGGGCGAAACACTGAAGCTTTCTTT | CASSHTGQGRNTEAFF
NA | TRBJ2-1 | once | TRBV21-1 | TGTGCCAGCAGCAACTACCGGGACAGGGGTCACAATGAGCAGTTCTTC | CASSNYRDRGHNEQFF
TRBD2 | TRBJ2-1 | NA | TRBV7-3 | TGTGCCAGCAGCCCTACTACTAGCGGGGTAAGGGGGGATGAGCAGTTCTTC | CASSPTTSGVRGDEQFF
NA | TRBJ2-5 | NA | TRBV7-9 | TGTGCCAGCAGCCAGGAGGGGGGGGGTCCCGAAGAGACCCAGTACTTC | CASSQEGGGPEETQYF
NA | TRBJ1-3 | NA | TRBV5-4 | TGTGCCAGCAGCTTGGCCGGTGACAACGCTGGAAACACCATATATTTT | CASSLAGDNAGNTIYF
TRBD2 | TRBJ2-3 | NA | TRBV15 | TGTGCCACCAGCAGGGCAGCGGGGGGGGTCACAGATACGCAGTATTTT | CATSRAAGGVTDTQYF
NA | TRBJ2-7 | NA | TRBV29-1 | TGCAGCGTTCACGGGACTCGCTACGAGCAGTACTTC | CSVHGTRYEQYF
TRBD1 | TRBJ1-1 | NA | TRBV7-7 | TGTGCCAGCAGCTTAGAGACAGGGGCTGAAGCTTTCTTT | CASSLETGAEAFF
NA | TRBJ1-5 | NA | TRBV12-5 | TGTGCTAGTGGTTTGGTATGGGACACTAGCAATCAGCCCCAGCATTTT | CASGLVWDTSNQPQHF
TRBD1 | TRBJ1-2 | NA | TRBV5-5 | TGTGCCAGCAGCGCGGGACAGAGTACCAATGGCTACACCTTC | CASSAGQSTNGYTF
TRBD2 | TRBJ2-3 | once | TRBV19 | TGTGCCAGTAGTATAGACTCAGCGGGGGGCTACACAGATACGCAGTATTTT | CASSIDSAGGYTDTQYF
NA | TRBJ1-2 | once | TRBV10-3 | TGTGCCGGCTCGGGGGGGGCGGACTATGGCTACACCTTC | CAGSGGADYGYTF
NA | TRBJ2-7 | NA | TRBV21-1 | TGTGCCAGCAGCAAACAGTCAAGGGGCTACGAGCAGTACTTC | CASSKQSRGYEQYF
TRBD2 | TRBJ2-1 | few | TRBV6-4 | TGTGCCAGCAGTGAAGCGGGGGAACTCTACAATGAGCAGTTCTTC | CASSEAGELYNEQFF
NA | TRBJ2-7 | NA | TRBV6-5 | TGTGCCAGCAGGAGGGAGGCATCCTACGAGCAGTACTTC | CASRREASYEQYF